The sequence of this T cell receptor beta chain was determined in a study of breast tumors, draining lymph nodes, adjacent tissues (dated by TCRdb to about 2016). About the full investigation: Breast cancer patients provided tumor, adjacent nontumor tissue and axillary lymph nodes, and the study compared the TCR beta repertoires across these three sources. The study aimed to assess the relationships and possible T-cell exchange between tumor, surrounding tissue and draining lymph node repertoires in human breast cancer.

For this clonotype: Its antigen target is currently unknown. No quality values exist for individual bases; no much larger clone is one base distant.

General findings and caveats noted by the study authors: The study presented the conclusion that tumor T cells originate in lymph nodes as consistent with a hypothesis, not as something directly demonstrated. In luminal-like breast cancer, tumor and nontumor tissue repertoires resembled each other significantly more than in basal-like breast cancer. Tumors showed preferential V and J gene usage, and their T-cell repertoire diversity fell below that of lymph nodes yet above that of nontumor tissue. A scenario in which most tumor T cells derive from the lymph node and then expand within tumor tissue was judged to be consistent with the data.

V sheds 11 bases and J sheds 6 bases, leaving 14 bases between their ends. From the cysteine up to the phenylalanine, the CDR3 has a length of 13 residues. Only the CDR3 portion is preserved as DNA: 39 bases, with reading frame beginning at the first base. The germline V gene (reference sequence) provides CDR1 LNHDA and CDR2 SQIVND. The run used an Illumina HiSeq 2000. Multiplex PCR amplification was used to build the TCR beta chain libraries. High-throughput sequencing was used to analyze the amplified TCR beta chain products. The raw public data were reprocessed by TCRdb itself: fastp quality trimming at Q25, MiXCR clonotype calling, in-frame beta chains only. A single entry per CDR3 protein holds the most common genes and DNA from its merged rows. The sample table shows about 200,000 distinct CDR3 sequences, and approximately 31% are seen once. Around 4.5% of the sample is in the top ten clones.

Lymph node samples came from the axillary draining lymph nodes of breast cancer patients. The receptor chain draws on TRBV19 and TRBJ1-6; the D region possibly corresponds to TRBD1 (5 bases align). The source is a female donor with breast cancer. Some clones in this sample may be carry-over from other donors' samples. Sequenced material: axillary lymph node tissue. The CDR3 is CAPFFGANSPLHF. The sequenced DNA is TGTGCCCCTTTTTTTGGGGCTAATTCACCCCTCCACTTT.